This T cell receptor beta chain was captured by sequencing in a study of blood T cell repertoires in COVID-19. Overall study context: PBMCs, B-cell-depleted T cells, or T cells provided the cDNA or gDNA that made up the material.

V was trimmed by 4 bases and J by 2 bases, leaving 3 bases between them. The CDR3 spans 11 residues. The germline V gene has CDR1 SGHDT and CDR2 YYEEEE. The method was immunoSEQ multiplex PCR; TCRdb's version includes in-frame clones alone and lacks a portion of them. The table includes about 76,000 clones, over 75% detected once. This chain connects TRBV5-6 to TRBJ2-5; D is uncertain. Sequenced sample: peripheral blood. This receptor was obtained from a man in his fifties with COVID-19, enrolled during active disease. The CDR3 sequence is CASSVQETQYF. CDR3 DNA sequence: TGTGCCAGCAGCGTACAAGAGACCCAGTACTTC.